One TCR beta chain is described in this entry. What it recognizes is unknown. This CDR3 has 14 residues. Deletions cut 5 bases from V and 3 bases from J, with 11 bases between. Per germline, CDR1 KGHSH and CDR2 LQKENI. This entry belongs to a study of cytomegalovirus exposure and HLA in healthy donors. On the study more broadly: The early release's HLA-typed donors yielded 65 million to 85 million unique TCRs. Study results and caveats: Diagnosis of cytomegalovirus status made by the classifier reportedly showed high specificity and sensitivity. The study carried out a later analysis of TCR beta sequences. It associated 15,000 to 20,000 of them with specific HLA alleles at a false discovery rate of 0.05.

It was healthy bone marrow donors who served as donors. PCR amplification relied on 60 Vbeta primers (plus 13 Jbeta primers). This table comes from immunoSEQ multiplex PCR, and its TCRdb copy is limited to in-frame clones, with some not included. The sample yields 110,000 or so clones, about 79% seen once. The source of this sequence is a woman under 30 in good health and CMV-seronegative. V usage is TRBV18 and J usage is TRBJ1-5, with D perhaps TRBD1 (6 bases). The sequencing input was PBMCs. The CDR3 sequence is CASSMDSVNQPQHF. CDR3 DNA: TGTGCCAGCTCAATGGACAGTGTCAATCAGCCCCAGCATTTT.